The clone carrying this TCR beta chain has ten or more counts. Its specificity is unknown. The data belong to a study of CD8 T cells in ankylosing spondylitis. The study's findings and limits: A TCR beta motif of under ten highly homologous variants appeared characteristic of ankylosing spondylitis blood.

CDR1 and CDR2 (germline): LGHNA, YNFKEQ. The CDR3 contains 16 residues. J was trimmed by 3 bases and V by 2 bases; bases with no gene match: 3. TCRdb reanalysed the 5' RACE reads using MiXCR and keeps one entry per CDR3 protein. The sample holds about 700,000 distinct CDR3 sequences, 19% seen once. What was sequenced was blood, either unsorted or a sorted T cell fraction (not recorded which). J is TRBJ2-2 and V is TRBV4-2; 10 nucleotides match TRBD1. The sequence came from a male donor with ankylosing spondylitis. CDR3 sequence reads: CASSQIGTGDTGELFF. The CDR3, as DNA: TGTGCCAGCAGCCAAATCGGGACAGGGGACACCGGGGAGCTGTTTTTT.